A selection of T cell receptor beta chains follows, all from one sample in a study of T cells in localized non-small cell lung cancer. Some clones are missing from TCRdb's copy, which holds only in-frame ones; the method was immunoSEQ multiplex PCR. Altogether about 30,000 clones are present, approximately 94% being singletons, with the ten largest covering around 0.66%. The sequenced sample was peripheral blood, obtained before any cancer treatment. The source is a woman aged 35 to 75 with stage I lung adenocarcinoma. CDR3s include the opening cysteine and the closing phenylalanine or tryptophan. The order of the fields is J gene, V gene, clone size, D gene, CDR3 protein, CDR3 DNA. The D gene is left open where the match is weak. Expanded clones are given a class, and other clones once, few, many or no size at all.

>TRBJ2-7|TRBV13|-|TRBD1
CASSFIPTGAGVEQYF
TGTGCCAGCAGCTTCATACCGACAGGGGCAGGAGTCGAGCAGTACTTC
>TRBJ2-7|TRBV2|-|-
CASKRQGDSYEQYF
TGTGCCAGCAAAAGGCAGGGCGACTCCTACGAGCAGTACTTC
>TRBJ1-2|TRBV28|once|-
CASISQGGDYGYTF
TGTGCCAGCATTTCACAGGGCGGCGACTATGGCTACACCTTC
>TRBJ2-7|TRBV5-4|once|-
CASSLGGVPDEQYF
TGTGCCAGCAGCTTGGGTGGGGTCCCAGACGAGCAGTACTTC
>TRBJ2-2|TRBV11-3|-|-
CASSLGSSAGELFF
TGTGCCAGCAGCCTTGGGTCTTCAGCCGGGGAGCTGTTTTTT
>TRBJ1-2|TRBV7-2|-|-
CASKRGTEVHGYGYTF
TGTGCCAGCAAACGTGGGACCGAGGTACACGGTTATGGCTACACCTTC
>TRBJ2-5|TRBV5-1|-|TRBD1
CASSTDREGKTQYF
TGCGCCAGCAGCACGGACAGGGAAGGAAAGACCCAGTACTTC
>TRBJ1-4|TRBV10-2|-|-
CASSEGGGVFEKLFF
TGCGCCAGCAGTGAGGGAGGCGGGGTTTTTGAAAAACTGTTTTTT
>TRBJ2-1|TRBV7-2|-|-
CASSPVGGLGDEQFF
TGTGCCAGCAGCCCTGTAGGAGGGCTTGGGGATGAGCAGTTCTTC
>TRBJ2-4|TRBV7-9|once|-
CASSRFVNIQYF
TGTGCCAGCAGCCGCTTTGTAAACATTCAGTACTTC
>TRBJ2-3|TRBV7-9|-|TRBD1
CASSQGASDTQYF
TGTGCCAGCTCGCAGGGGGCGTCAGATACGCAGTATTTT
>TRBJ1-2|TRBV28|-|-
CASSWGADSHYGYTF
TGTGCCAGCAGTTGGGGGGCTGACAGTCACTATGGCTACACCTTC
>TRBJ2-7|TRBV7-2|-|-
CASSPTYNRQSYEQYF
TGTGCCAGCAGCCCTACTTACAATCGGCAATCCTACGAGCAGTACTTC
>TRBJ2-5|TRBV9|-|-
CASSYGQGGETQYF
TGTGCCAGCAGCTACGGACAGGGAGGGGAGACCCAGTACTTC
>TRBJ1-3|TRBV7-9|-|-
CASSLAGNTIYF
TGTGCCAGCAGCTTAGCTGGAAACACCATATATTTT